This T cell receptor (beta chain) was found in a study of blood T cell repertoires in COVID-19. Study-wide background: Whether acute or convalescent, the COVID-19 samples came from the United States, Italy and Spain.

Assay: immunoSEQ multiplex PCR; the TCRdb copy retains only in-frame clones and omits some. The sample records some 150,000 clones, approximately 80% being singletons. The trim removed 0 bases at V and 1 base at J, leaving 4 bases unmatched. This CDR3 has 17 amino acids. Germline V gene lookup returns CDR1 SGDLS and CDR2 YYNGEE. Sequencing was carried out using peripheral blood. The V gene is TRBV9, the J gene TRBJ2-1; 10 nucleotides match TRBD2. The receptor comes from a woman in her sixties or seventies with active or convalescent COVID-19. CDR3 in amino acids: CASSVEAGGVSYNEQFF. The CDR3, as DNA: TGTGCCAGCAGCGTAGAAGCGGGAGGGGTATCCTACAATGAGCAGTTCTTC.